This entry concerns a single TCR beta chain. What it recognizes is unknown. This specimen comes from a study of Ad26.COV2.S vaccination and SARS-CoV-2 variants. Turning to the study itself: Into the muscle, Ad26.COV2.S was dosed once or twice, 56 days apart.

Study-wide findings and caveats: It is possible that the TCR breadth and depth analyses underestimated the total T cell responses. Substantial breadth was reportedly displayed by spike-specific CD8+ and CD4+ T cell responses after vaccination.

Here immunoSEQ multiplex PCR was the method, and the copy in TCRdb shows in-frame clones only, minus some. The sample consists of approximately 480,000 clones, around nine tenths of them appearing once. Treatment specified: roughly 20 received Ad26.COV2.S at low or high dose, single or two shots; 5 received placebo; per-sample allocation not given. Sampling occurred on day 63 after the first vaccine or placebo injection. V trimming: 5 bases; J trimming: 4 bases; junction bases outside the gene matches: 8. Germline CDR1 MDHEN, CDR2 SYDVKM. This CDR3 spans 16 amino acids. This specimen consisted of peripheral blood, obtained in a trial of Ad26.COV2.S vaccine versus placebo. The receptor was derived from a person aged 18-65 years who received the Ad26.COV2.S COVID-19 vaccine or a placebo. V is TRBV28 and J is TRBJ1-3; 10 nucleotides line up with TRBD1. In DNA form, the CDR3 reads TGTGCCAGCAGTGGAACCGGGACAGGGGTAGGAAACACCATATATTTT. Protein sequence: CASSGTGTGVGNTIYF.